This T cell receptor beta chain derives from a study of control samples from healthy donors and cancer patients. The table came from immunoSEQ multiplex PCR; TCRdb's copy has only in-frame clones and leaves some out. The table has roughly 120,000 clones, more than 75% seen once; the top ten hold 2.3%. The CDR3 is 16 amino acids. The V and J ends lost 0 bases and 3 bases respectively, with 9 bases between them. Germline CDR1 is SGHVS and CDR2 is FQNEAQ. Sample: blood. The chain employs TRBV7-8 and TRBJ2-6; D possibly corresponds to TRBD2 (6 bases). The receptor's source is a woman between 65 and 79 years old in good health. The CDR3 sequence is CASSLARGIGANVLTF. The CDR3 region has the DNA TGTGCCAGCAGCTTAGCACGGGGGATTGGGGCCAACGTCCTGACTTTC.